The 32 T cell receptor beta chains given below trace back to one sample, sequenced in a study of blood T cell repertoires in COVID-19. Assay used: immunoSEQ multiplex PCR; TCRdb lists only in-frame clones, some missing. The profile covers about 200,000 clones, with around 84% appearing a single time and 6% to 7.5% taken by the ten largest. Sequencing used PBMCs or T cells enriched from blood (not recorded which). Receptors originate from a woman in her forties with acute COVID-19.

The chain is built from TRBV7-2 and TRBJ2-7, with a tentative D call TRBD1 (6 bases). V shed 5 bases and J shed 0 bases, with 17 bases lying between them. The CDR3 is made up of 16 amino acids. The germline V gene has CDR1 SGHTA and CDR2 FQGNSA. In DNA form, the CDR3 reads TGTGCCAGCAGCCTGGGGGCAGCGGCAAGCTCCTACGAGCAGTACTTC. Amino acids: CASSLGAAASSYEQYF.

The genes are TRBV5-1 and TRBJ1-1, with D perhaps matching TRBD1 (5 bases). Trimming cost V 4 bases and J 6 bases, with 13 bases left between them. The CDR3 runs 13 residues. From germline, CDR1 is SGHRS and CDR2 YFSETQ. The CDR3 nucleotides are TGCGCCAGCAGCGTGGACACGAGGGCTGAAGCTTTCTTT. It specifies CASSVDTRAEAFF.

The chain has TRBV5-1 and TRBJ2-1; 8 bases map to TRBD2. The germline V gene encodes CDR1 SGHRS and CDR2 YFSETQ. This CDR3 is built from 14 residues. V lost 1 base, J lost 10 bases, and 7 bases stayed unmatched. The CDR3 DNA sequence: TGCGCCAGCAGCTTGAACGGGAGGGGGGAGGAGCAGTTCTTC. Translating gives CASSLNGRGEEQFF.

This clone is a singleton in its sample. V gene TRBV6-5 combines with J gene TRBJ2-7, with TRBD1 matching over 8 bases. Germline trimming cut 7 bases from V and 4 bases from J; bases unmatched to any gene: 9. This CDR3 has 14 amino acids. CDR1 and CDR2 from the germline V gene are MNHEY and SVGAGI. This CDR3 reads CASKPGQANYEQYF. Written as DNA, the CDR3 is TGTGCCAGCAAACCGGGACAGGCCAATTACGAGCAGTACTTC.

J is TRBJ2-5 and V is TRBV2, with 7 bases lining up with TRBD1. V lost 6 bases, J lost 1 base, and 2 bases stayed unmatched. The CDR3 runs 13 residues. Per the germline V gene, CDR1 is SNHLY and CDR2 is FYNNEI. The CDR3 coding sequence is TGTGCCAGCAGCGGGACAGTCCAAGAGACCCAGTACTTC. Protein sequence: CASSGTVQETQYF.

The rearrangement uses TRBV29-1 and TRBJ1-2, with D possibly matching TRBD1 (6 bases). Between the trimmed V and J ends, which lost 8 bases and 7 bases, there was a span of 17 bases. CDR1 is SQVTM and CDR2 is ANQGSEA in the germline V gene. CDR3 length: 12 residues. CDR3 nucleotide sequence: TGCAGCACTGGGGGGGGCGCGAGTGGCTACACCTTC. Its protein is CSTGGGASGYTF.

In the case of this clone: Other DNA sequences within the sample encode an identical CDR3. The CDR3 sequence: CASSIDRGGNSPLHF. The DNA for the CDR3 is TGTGCCAGTAGTATCGACAGGGGTGGGAATTCACCCCTCCACTTT. The chain couples TRBV19 to TRBJ1-6, with 8 bases that match TRBD1. V was clipped by 3 bases and J by 7 bases; unmatched bases: 5. This CDR3 region has 15 residues. Germline V gene data show CDR1 as LNHDA and CDR2 as SQIVND (reference sequence). Looking up the rest from reference TRBV19 and TRBJ1-6 gives the full variable domain: DGGITQSPKYLFRKEGQNVTLSCEQNLNHDAMYWYRQDPGQGLRLIYYSQIVNDFQKGDIAEGYSVSREKKESFPLTVTSAQKNPTAFYLCASSIDRGGNSPLHFGNGTRLTVT.

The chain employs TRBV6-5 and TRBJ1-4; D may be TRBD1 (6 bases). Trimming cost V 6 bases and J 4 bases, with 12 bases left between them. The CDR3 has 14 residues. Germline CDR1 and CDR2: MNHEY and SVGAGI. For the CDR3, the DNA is TGTGCCAGCAGGCAGACAGGCGGTAATGAAAAACTGTTTTTT. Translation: CASRQTGGNEKLFF.

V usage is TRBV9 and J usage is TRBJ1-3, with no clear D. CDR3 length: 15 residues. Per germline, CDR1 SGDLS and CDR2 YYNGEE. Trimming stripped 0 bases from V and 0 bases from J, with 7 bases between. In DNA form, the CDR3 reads TGTGCCAGCAGCGTAGATCCTAGCTCTGGAAACACCATATATTTT. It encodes CASSVDPSSGNTIYF.

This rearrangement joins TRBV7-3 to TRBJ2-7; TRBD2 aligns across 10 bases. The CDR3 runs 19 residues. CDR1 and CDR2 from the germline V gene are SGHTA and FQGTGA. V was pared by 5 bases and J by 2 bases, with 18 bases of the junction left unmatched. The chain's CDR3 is CASSRDPPGTSGKTYEQYF. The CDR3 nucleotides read TGTGCCAGCAGCCGTGACCCGCCCGGTACTAGCGGGAAGACCTACGAGCAGTACTTC.

The CDR3 region is CASNTPTGAPLGAGELFF. CDR3 bases: TGTGCCAGCAACACCCCGACAGGGGCCCCCCTTGGTGCCGGGGAGCTGTTTTTT. The chain employs TRBV5-4 and TRBJ2-2, with TRBD1 matching 8 bases. Germline trimming cut 6 bases from V and 6 bases from J; bases unmatched to any gene: 19. The germline CDR1 and CDR2 sequences are SGHNT and YYREEE (reference sequence). The CDR3 is 18 amino acids.

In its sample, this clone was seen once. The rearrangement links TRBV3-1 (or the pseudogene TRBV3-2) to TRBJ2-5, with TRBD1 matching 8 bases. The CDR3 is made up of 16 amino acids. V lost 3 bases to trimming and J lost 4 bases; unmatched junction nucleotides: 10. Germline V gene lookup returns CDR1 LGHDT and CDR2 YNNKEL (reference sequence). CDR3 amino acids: CASSQALQGVGETQYF. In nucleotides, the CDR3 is TGTGCCAGCAGCCAGGCACTACAGGGGGTTGGAGAGACCCAGTACTTC.

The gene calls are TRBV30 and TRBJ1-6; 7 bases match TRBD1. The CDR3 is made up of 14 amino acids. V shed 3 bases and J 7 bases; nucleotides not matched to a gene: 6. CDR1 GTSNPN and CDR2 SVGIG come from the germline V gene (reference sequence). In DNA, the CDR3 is TGTGCCTGGAGGGCACAGGGGAAGAATTCACCCCTCCACTTT. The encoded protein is CAWRAQGKNSPLHF.

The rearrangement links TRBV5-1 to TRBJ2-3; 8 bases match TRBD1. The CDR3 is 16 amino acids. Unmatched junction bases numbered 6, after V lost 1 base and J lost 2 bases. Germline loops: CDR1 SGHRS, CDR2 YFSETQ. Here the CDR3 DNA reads TGCGCCAGCAGCTTGCTCACAGGGGGACCCACAGATACGCAGTATTTT. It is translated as CASSLLTGGPTDTQYF. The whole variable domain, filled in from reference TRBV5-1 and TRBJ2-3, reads KAGVTQTPRYLIKTRGQQVTLSCSPISGHRSVSWYQQTPGQGLQFLFEYFSETQRNKGNFPGRFSGRQFSNSRSEMNVSTLELGDSALYLCASSLLTGGPTDTQYFGPGTRLTVL.

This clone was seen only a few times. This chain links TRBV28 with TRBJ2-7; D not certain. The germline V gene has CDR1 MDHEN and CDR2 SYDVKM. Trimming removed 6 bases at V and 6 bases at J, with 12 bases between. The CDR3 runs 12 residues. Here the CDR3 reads CASRQLTGEQYF. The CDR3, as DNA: TGTGCCAGCAGACAGCTAACTGGCGAGCAGTACTTC.

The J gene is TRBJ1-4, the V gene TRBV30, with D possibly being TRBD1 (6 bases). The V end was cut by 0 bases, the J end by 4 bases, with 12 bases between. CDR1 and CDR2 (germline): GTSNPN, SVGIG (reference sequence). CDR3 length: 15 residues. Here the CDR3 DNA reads TGTGCCTGGAGTGTACCGGGACACCTTAATGAAAAACTGTTTTTT. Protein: CAWSVPGHLNEKLFF.

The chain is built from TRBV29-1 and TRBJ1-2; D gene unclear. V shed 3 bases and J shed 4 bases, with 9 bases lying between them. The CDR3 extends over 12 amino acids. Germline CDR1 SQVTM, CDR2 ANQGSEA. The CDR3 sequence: CSVDLEIYGYTF. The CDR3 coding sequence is TGCAGCGTTGATCTGGAGATCTATGGCTACACCTTC.

Here the CDR3 DNA reads TGCGCCAGCAGCCCAGGACTAGCGGGAGCCATTCAAGAGACCCAGTACTTC. Translation gives CASSPGLAGAIQETQYF. This chain links TRBV5-1 with TRBJ2-5; 13 nucleotides match TRBD2. V shed 4 bases, J shed 2 bases, and the junction held 8 bases outside the gene matches. Germline CDR1 SGHRS, CDR2 YFSETQ. This CDR3 spans 17 amino acids. Using reference TRBV5-1 and TRBJ2-5 for the parts outside the CDR3, the full variable domain is KAGVTQTPRYLIKTRGQQVTLSCSPISGHRSVSWYQQTPGQGLQFLFEYFSETQRNKGNFPGRFSGRQFSNSRSEMNVSTLELGDSALYLCASSPGLAGAIQETQYFGPGTRLLVL.

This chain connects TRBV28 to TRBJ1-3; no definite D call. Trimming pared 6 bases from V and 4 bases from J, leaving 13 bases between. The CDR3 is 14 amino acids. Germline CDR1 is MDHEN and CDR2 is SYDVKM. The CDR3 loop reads CASSQLLKGNTIYF. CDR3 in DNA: TGTGCCAGCAGCCAACTGCTAAAAGGAAACACCATATATTTT.

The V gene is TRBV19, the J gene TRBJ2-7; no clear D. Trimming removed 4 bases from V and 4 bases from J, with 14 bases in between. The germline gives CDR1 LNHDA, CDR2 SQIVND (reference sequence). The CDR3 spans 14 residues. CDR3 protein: CASSTLPPIYEQYF. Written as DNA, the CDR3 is TGTGCCAGTAGTACCCTACCCCCTATTTACGAGCAGTACTTC. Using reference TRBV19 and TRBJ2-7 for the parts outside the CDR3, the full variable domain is DGGITQSPKYLFRKEGQNVTLSCEQNLNHDAMYWYRQDPGQGLRLIYYSQIVNDFQKGDIAEGYSVSREKKESFPLTVTSAQKNPTAFYLCASSTLPPIYEQYFGPGTRLTVT.

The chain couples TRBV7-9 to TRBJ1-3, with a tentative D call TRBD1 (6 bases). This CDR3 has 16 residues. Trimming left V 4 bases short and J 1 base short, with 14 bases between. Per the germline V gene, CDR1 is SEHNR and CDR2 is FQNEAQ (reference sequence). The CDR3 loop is CASSSSLTGSGNTIYF. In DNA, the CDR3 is TGTGCCAGCAGCTCCTCTTTGACAGGTTCTGGAAACACCATATATTTT.

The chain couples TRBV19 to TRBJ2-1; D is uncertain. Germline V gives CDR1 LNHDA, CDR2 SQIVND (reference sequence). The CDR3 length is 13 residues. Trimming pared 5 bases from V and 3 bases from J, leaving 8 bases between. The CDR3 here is CASSDRVYNEQFF. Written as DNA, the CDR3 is TGTGCCAGTAGTGACCGGGTCTACAATGAGCAGTTCTTC.

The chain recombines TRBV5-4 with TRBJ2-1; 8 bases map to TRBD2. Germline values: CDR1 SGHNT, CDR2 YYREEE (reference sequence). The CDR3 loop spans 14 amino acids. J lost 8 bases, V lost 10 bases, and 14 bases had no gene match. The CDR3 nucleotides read TGTGCCTTAGCTTGGGGGACTAGTTTGGATGAGCAGTTCTTC. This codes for CALAWGTSLDEQFF.

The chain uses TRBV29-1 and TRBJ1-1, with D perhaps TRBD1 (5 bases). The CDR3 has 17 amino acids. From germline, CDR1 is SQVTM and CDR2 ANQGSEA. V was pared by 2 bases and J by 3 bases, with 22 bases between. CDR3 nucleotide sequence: TGCAGCGTTGAAACGTCCGGGTACCCAGGGCCGGACACTGAAGCTTTCTTT. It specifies CSVETSGYPGPDTEAFF.

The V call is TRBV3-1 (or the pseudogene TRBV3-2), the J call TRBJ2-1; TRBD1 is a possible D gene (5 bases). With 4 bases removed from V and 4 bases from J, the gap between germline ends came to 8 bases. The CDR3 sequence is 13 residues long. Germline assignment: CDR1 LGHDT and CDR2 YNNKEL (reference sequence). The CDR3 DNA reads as TGTGCCAGCAGCCCCCAGGGTTACAATGAGCAGTTCTTC. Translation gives CASSPQGYNEQFF.

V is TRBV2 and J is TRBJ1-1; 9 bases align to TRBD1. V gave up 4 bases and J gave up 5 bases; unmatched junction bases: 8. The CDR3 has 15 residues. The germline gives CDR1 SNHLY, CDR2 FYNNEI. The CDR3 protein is CASSASTGGRTEAFF. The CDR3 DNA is TGTGCCAGCAGTGCCTCAACAGGGGGCAGGACTGAAGCTTTCTTT.

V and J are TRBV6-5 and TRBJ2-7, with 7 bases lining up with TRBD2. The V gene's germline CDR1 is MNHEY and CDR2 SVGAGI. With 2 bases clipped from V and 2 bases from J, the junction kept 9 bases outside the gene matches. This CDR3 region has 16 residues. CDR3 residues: CASSYAGEVTAYEQYF. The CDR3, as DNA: TGTGCCAGCAGTTACGCGGGGGAAGTAACCGCCTACGAGCAGTACTTC.

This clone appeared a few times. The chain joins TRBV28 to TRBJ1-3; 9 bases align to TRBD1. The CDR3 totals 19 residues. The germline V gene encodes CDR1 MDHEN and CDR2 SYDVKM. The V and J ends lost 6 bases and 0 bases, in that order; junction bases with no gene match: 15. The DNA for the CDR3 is TGTGCCAGCAGGAAAGGGGGACAGGGATCGAGAAGCTCTGGAAACACCATATATTTT. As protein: CASRKGGQGSRSSGNTIYF.

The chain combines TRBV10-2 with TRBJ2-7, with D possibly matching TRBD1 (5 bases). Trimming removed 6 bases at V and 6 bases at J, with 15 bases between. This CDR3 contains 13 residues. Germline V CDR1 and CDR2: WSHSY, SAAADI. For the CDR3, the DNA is TGCGCCAGCAGGCAGGGTTTGTATTTCGAGCAGTACTTC. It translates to CASRQGLYFEQYF.

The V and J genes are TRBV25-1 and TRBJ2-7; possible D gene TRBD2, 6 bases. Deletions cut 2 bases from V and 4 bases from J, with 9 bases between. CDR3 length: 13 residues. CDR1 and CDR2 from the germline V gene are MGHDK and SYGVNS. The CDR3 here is CASSEGGKYEQYF. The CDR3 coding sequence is TGTGCCAGCAGTGAAGGGGGGAAATACGAGCAGTACTTC.

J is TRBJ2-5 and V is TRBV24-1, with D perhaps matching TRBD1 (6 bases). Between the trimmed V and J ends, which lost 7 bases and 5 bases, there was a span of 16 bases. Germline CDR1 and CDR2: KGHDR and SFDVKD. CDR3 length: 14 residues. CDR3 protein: CATSRPGVPETQYF. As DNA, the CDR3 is TGTGCCACCAGCCGCCCAGGGGTACCGGAGACCCAGTACTTC.

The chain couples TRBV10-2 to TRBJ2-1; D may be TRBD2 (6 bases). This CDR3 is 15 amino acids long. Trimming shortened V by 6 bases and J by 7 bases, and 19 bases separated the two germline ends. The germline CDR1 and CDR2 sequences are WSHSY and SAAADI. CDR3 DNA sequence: TGCGCCAGCAGCACCACGGGACTGGAGTATAATGAGCAGTTCTTC. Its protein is CASSTTGLEYNEQFF.